This is a list of T cell receptor beta chains from one sample in a study of blood T cell repertoires in COVID-19. Sequencing was performed with immunoSEQ multiplex PCR; in TCRdb, only in-frame clones are kept and a portion is missing. The sample carries under 85,000 clones, roughly 89% recorded once. The sequencing sample was made of peripheral blood. These receptors originate from a woman older than 75 with active or convalescent COVID-19. Both conserved end residues are part of each CDR3. A D gene is named only where the DNA matches it firmly. For some rows the clone size is stated as once, few or many, or as a class when expanded; others skip it.

11,TRBJ2-1,NA,TRBV29-1,NA,CSGAGSGEQFF,TGCAGCGGCGCGGGGTCTGGTGAGCAGTTCTTC
13,TRBJ2-7,NA,TRBV5-4,TRBD1,CASSRDRVPEQYF,TGTGCCAGCAGCAGGGACAGGGTCCCCGAGCAGTACTTC
17,TRBJ2-1,NA,TRBV19,TRBD2,CAISTGAGRTGRGEQFF,TGTGCCATTAGTACCGGGGCGGGGAGGACTGGGAGGGGTGAGCAGTTCTTC
14,TRBJ1-5,NA,TRBV5-5,NA,CASSFYQGNQPQHF,TGTGCCAGCAGCTTTTACCAGGGAAATCAGCCCCAGCATTTT
14,TRBJ2-7,NA,TRBV23-1,NA,CASSQSRASYEQYF,TGCGCCAGCAGTCAATCCAGGGCCTCCTACGAGCAGTACTTC
15,TRBJ2-3,NA,TRBV25-1,TRBD2,CASSSGTSHLDTQYF,TGTGCCAGCAGTTCCGGGACTAGCCATCTGGATACGCAGTATTTT
14,TRBJ1-4,once,TRBV28,NA,CASSFGAVKEKLFF,TGTGCCAGCAGTTTTGGGGCGGTGAAGGAAAAACTGTTTTTT
16,TRBJ1-4,NA,TRBV15,NA,CATSRGGQSTNEKLFF,TGTGCCACCAGCAGAGGTGGACAGTCAACTAATGAAAAACTGTTTTTT
13,TRBJ2-2,NA,TRBV21-1,NA,CASSRQGSRGAVF,TGTGCCAGCAGCAGGCAGGGGTCCCGGGGAGCTGTTTTT
15,TRBJ2-3,NA,TRBV29-1,NA,CSVDPTGVERDTQYF,TGCAGCGTTGACCCCACGGGAGTCGAAAGAGATACGCAGTATTTT
17,TRBJ2-1,NA,TRBV7-6,TRBD2,CASSLAPGGSSYNEQFF,TGTGCCAGCAGCTTAGCGCCGGGCGGGAGCTCCTACAATGAGCAGTTCTTC
17,TRBJ2-7,NA,TRBV27,TRBD2,CASSSPGTSGGAYEQYF,TGTGCCAGCAGTTCCCCCGGGACTAGCGGGGGGGCCTACGAGCAGTACTTC
15,TRBJ2-3,NA,TRBV9,TRBD1,CASSLQGRGVDTQYF,TGTGCCAGCAGCCTACAGGGGCGAGGTGTAGATACGCAGTATTTT
13,TRBJ2-7,NA,TRBV5-5,TRBD1,CASSTRGQGEQYF,TGTGCCAGCAGTACCAGGGGGCAGGGCGAGCAGTACTTC
15,TRBJ2-5,once,TRBV4-2,NA,CASGAGRGERETQYF,TGTGCCAGCGGGGCGGGGCGCGGGGAGCGGGAGACCCAGTACTTC